Presented here are 9 T cell receptor beta chains from one specimen sequenced in a study of radiation and T cells in renal cell carcinoma. As to time point: blood 4 weeks post-SBRT, at nephrectomy. The sample's treatment: 15 Gy SBRT to primary tumor, nephrectomy 4 weeks later. Profiling relied on immunoSEQ multiplex PCR, and the TCRdb table lists in-frame clones only, not all of them. Of roughly 61,000 clones listed, 60% to 85% were seen once; the top ten hold around 6.8%. This material consisted of blood, taken from a patient whose treatment included radiotherapy and nephrectomy. The receptors originated from a man between 60 and 70 years old with renal cell carcinoma.

Judged by abundance, this clone is medium-sized. This chain joins TRBV4-2 and TRBJ2-4; 9 nucleotides match TRBD2. The CDR3 has 15 amino acids. After removal of 8 bases from V and 3 bases from J, the junction contained 8 bases not matched to a gene. Germline CDR1 is LGHNA and CDR2 is YNFKEQ. CDR3 bases: TGTGCCAGCTCGCCTTTAGCGGGAGACAAAAACATTCAGTACTTC. Its translation is CASSPLAGDKNIQYF.

The sample holds one count of this clone. V gene TRBV19 combines with J gene TRBJ2-6, with D possibly matching TRBD1 (6 bases). Germline CDR1 is LNHDA and CDR2 is SQIVND (reference sequence). CDR3 length: 16 residues. The V end was cut by 9 bases, the J end by 0 bases, with 15 bases between. Written as DNA, the CDR3 is TGTGCCAGCCTCAGGGGCAGAAACTCTGGGGCCAACGTCCTGACTTTC. This codes for CASLRGRNSGANVLTF.

This CDR3 reads CASSPGPKGNAEAFF. The CDR3 DNA follows: TGCGCCAGCAGCCCGGGACCAAAGGGTAACGCTGAAGCTTTCTTT. The rearrangement joins TRBV4-3 to TRBJ1-1; a weak D match, TRBD1 (5 bases). This CDR3 is built from 15 residues. V dropped 4 bases and J dropped 6 bases, with 18 bases sitting between them. CDR1 is LGHNA, CDR2 YSLEER, per germline.

The genes are TRBV14 and TRBJ2-3; D might be TRBD1 or TRBD2, each matching 7 bases. The CDR3 covers 16 residues. V lost 3 bases, J lost 3 bases, and 16 bases lay in between. Looked up from germline, CDR1 is SGHDN and CDR2 is FVKESK. The CDR3: CASSQNNRGGTDTQYF. The CDR3 DNA is TGTGCCAGCAGCCAGAACAACAGGGGAGGGACAGATACGCAGTATTTT. Full variable domain (outside the CDR3, taken from reference TRBV14 and TRBJ2-3): EAGVTQFPSHSVIEKGQTVTLRCDPISGHDNLYWYRRVMGKEIKFLLHFVKESKQDESGMPNNRFLAERTGGTYSTLKVQPAELEDSGVYFCASSQNNRGGTDTQYFGPGTRLTVL.

The gene calls are TRBV6-1 and TRBJ1-5; 7 nucleotides align to TRBD1. This CDR3 has 15 amino acids. The V and J ends lost 1 base and 6 bases, in that order; junction bases with no gene match: 6. In germline, CDR1 is MNHNS, CDR2 SASEGT. The CDR3: CASSEGEGASQPQHF. The CDR3, as DNA: TGTGCCAGCAGTGAAGGAGAGGGGGCTAGTCAGCCCCAGCATTTT.

This clone was seen a single time. V and J are TRBV7-2 and TRBJ2-3; 10 bases map to TRBD2. Trimming removed 2 bases from V and 0 bases from J; junction bases left unmatched: 8. CDR1 is SGHTA and CDR2 is FQGNSA in the germline V gene. The CDR3 length is 18 residues. CDR3 region: CASSLPVAGGLSTDTQYF. CDR3 in DNA: TGTGCCAGCAGCTTACCCGTAGCGGGGGGACTTAGCACAGATACGCAGTATTTT.

This clone was recorded once. The chain employs TRBV6-5 and TRBJ2-1; 11 bases align to TRBD2. The CDR3 has 15 amino acids. V was pared by 6 bases and J by 8 bases, with 9 bases of the junction left unmatched. Germline lookup yields CDR1 MNHEY and CDR2 SVGAGI. This CDR3 is CASRLRTSGWDEQFF. DNA of the CDR3: TGTGCCAGCAGACTCAGGACTAGCGGGTGGGATGAGCAGTTCTTC.

This chain uses TRBV11-2 with TRBJ2-2, with a weak D call TRBD2 (5 bases). V was trimmed by 2 bases and J by 4 bases, leaving 11 bases between them. The CDR3 is 15 residues long. Germline lookup yields CDR1 SGHAT and CDR2 FQNNGV. The CDR3 sequence: CASSLFPGSTGELFF. For the CDR3, the DNA is TGTGCCAGCAGCTTATTTCCGGGGAGCACCGGGGAGCTGTTTTTT. The full variable domain, its missing parts supplied by reference TRBV11-2 and TRBJ2-2, is EAGVAQSPRYKIIEKRQSVAFWCNPISGHATLYWYQQILGQGPKLLIQFQNNGVVDDSQLPKDRFSAERLKGVDSTLKIQPAKLEDSAVYLCASSLFPGSTGELFFGEGSRLTVL.

The V and J genes are TRBV6-5 and TRBJ1-2; possibly TRBD1 for D (5 bases). The CDR3 contains 13 residues. The germline V gene encodes CDR1 MNHEY and CDR2 SVGAGI. V gave up 6 bases and J gave up 4 bases, with 12 bases separating them. This chain's CDR3 is CASSREGVYGYTF. CDR3 DNA: TGTGCCAGCAGCCGAGAAGGGGTCTATGGCTACACCTTC.